These 26 T cell receptor beta chains came from one sample sequenced in a study of T cell responses to AZD1222 COVID-19 vaccine. Profiled with immunoSEQ multiplex PCR; TCRdb holds only in-frame clones, not every one. The sample lists about 110,000 clones; under 95% were seen once. The sequences come from peripheral blood, collected on day 0 of AZD1222 vaccination. All receptors come from an adult in good health.

The chain carries TRBV14 and TRBJ1-3; unclear D gene. Trimming removed 3 bases at V and 5 bases at J, with 2 bases between. The CDR3 sequence is 11 residues long. CDR1 and CDR2 (germline): SGHDN, FVKESK. The CDR3 DNA is TGTGCCAGCAGCCACAGAAACACCATATATTTT. This gives the protein CASSHRNTIYF. The full variable domain, rest sourced from reference TRBV14 and TRBJ1-3, is EAGVTQFPSHSVIEKGQTVTLRCDPISGHDNLYWYRRVMGKEIKFLLHFVKESKQDESGMPNNRFLAERTGGTYSTLKVQPAELEDSGVYFCASSHRNTIYFGEGSWLTVV.

The V and J genes are TRBV19 and TRBJ2-4; D is uncertain. Trimming pared 6 bases from V and 1 base from J, leaving 10 bases between. CDR3 size: 14 residues. Germline V gene sequence: CDR1 LNHDA, CDR2 SQIVND (reference sequence). CDR3 bases: TGTGCCAGTAGCACCGGTTCGGCCAAAAACATTCAGTACTTC. Protein sequence: CASSTGSAKNIQYF. The full variable domain, in which reference TRBV19 and TRBJ2-4 provide the parts outside the CDR3, is DGGITQSPKYLFRKEGQNVTLSCEQNLNHDAMYWYRQDPGQGLRLIYYSQIVNDFQKGDIAEGYSVSREKKESFPLTVTSAQKNPTAFYLCASSTGSAKNIQYFGAGTRLSVL.

The chain couples TRBV5-4 to TRBJ1-1, with D possibly being TRBD1 (5 bases). This CDR3 has 14 amino acids. CDR1 SGHNT and CDR2 YYREEE come from the germline V gene (reference sequence). With 6 bases removed from V and 3 bases from J, the gap between germline ends came to 15 bases. The chain's CDR3 is CASTKDGADTEAFF. The CDR3 DNA reads TGTGCCAGCACCAAGGACGGGGCGGACACTGAAGCTTTCTTT.

The CDR3 loop reads CASSQEGAGTGELFF. In DNA form, the CDR3 reads TGCGCCAGCAGCCAGGAGGGGGCTGGCACCGGGGAGCTGTTTTTT. The V call is TRBV4-1, the J call TRBJ2-2, with D possibly being TRBD1 (7 bases). Per germline, CDR1 MGHRA and CDR2 YSYEKL. The V gene lost 3 bases and the J gene lost 4 bases, with 12 bases spanning the gap. The CDR3 is made up of 15 amino acids.

V usage is TRBV12-5 and J usage is TRBJ1-1, with D tentatively TRBD1 (5 bases). This CDR3 comprises 13 residues. Germline lookup yields CDR1 LGHNT and CDR2 FRNRAP. V was pared by 8 bases and J by 0 bases, with 10 bases between. In DNA, the CDR3 is TGTGCTAGTAACCGGGGGATGAACACTGAAGCTTTCTTT. It is translated as CASNRGMNTEAFF.

The chain combines TRBV7-9 with TRBJ1-1, with 8 bases aligning to TRBD1. From germline, CDR1 is SEHNR and CDR2 FQNEAQ (reference sequence). Losses at the gene ends were 7 bases for V and 8 bases for J; bases not matched to a gene: 9. This CDR3 is 13 amino acids long. CDR3 sequence: CASTQAGGWEAFF. In DNA, the CDR3 is TGTGCCAGCACCCAGGCAGGGGGCTGGGAAGCTTTCTTT.

The rearrangement links TRBV5-6 to TRBJ2-5; no clear D. V dropped 0 bases and J dropped 10 bases, with 13 bases sitting between them. The CDR3 loop spans 13 amino acids. The germline V gene has CDR1 SGHDT and CDR2 YYEEEE. The CDR3 DNA follows: TGTGCCAGCAGCTTGGCCACGGGCCTCGACCAGTACTTC. Amino acids: CASSLATGLDQYF. The whole variable domain, filled in from reference TRBV5-6 and TRBJ2-5, reads DAGVTQSPTHLIKTRGQQVTLRCSPKSGHDTVSWYQQALGQGPQFIFQYYEEEERQRGNFPDRFSGHQFPNYSSELNVNALLLGDSALYLCASSLATGLDQYFGPGTRLLVL.

This clone was observed a single time. This chain links TRBV30 with TRBJ2-1; possibly TRBD1 for D (6 bases). This CDR3 has 15 residues. V was pared by 0 bases and J by 7 bases, with 16 bases between. Germline V lookup: CDR1 GTSNPN, CDR2 SVGIG (reference sequence). The CDR3 DNA sequence: TGTGCCTGGAGTGTACCTGGGGGCGCTAGGAATGAGCAGTTCTTC. Translated: CAWSVPGGARNEQFF.

The chain couples TRBV2 to TRBJ2-2, with TRBD1 matching 9 bases. Germline CDR1 reads SNHLY; CDR2 reads FYNNEI. V shed 4 bases, J shed 8 bases, and the junction held 8 bases outside the gene matches. CDR3 length: 15 residues. CDR3 protein: CASSAGTGISGELFF. The DNA of the CDR3 is TGTGCCAGCAGTGCCGGGACAGGGATTTCGGGGGAGCTGTTTTTT. Drawing the rest from reference TRBV2 and TRBJ2-2, the complete variable domain is EPEVTQTPSHQVTQMGQEVILRCVPISNHLYFYWYRQILGQKVEFLVSFYNNEISEKSEIFDDQFSVERPDGSNFTLKIRSTKLEDSAMYFCASSAGTGISGELFFGEGSRLTVL.

This clone was seen a few times. This chain joins TRBV12-3 or TRBV12-4 and TRBJ1-5; no firm D call. The V end lost 5 bases, the J end lost 7 bases, and 12 bases lay between the germline ends. The CDR3 spans 13 residues. The CDR3 DNA reads TGTGCCAGCAGTCTCCGCGCAGAACAGCCCCAGCATTTT. Its protein product is CASSLRAEQPQHF.

This rearrangement joins TRBV7-9 to TRBJ1-1; perhaps TRBD1 as D (6 bases). The CDR3 is 14 amino acids. Trimming left V 5 bases short and J 2 bases short, with 12 bases between. CDR1 and CDR2 from the germline V gene are SEHNR and FQNEAQ (reference sequence). The CDR3 is CASSAQGRNTEAFF. CDR3 DNA: TGTGCCAGCAGCGCCCAGGGGCGAAACACTGAAGCTTTCTTT.

The chain carries TRBV5-4 and TRBJ2-3, with 8 bases matching TRBD2. The germline V gene encodes CDR1 SGHNT and CDR2 YYREEE (reference sequence). The CDR3 length is 16 residues. V shed 0 bases and J 1 base; nucleotides not matched to a gene: 4. The DNA of the CDR3 is TGTGCCAGCAGCTTGGAGGTAGCGGGGCGCACAGATACGCAGTATTTT. It translates to CASSLEVAGRTDTQYF.

This chain uses TRBV28 with TRBJ1-1; 9 nucleotides line up with TRBD1. Losses at the gene ends were 10 bases for V and 4 bases for J; bases not matched to a gene: 4. The CDR3 runs to 12 residues. The V gene's germline CDR1 is MDHEN and CDR2 SYDVKM. CDR3 in DNA: TGTGCCATCGGACAGGGGACCACTGAAGCTTTCTTT. Its translation is CAIGQGTTEAFF.

The chain combines TRBV11-2 with TRBJ1-3, with TRBD1 identical over 8 bases. This CDR3 region has 17 residues. Looked up from germline, CDR1 is SGHAT and CDR2 is FQNNGV. Unmatched junction bases numbered 7, after V lost 1 base and J lost 2 bases. The CDR3 DNA reads as TGTGCCAGCAGCTTAGGTGGACAGGGAGGACCTGGAAACACCATATATTTT. As protein: CASSLGGQGGPGNTIYF.

The count of this clone is one. V gene TRBV19 combines with J gene TRBJ2-5, with D perhaps matching TRBD1 (6 bases). CDR1 and CDR2 (germline): LNHDA, SQIVND (reference sequence). This CDR3 has 13 amino acids. Trimming shortened V by 5 bases and J by 4 bases, and 11 bases separated the two germline ends. CDR3 protein: CASSAGQRETQYF. CDR3 nucleotide sequence: TGTGCCAGTAGTGCAGGACAGCGAGAGACCCAGTACTTC.

V and J are TRBV11-3 and TRBJ1-4, with D possibly being TRBD1 (5 bases). The CDR3 is made up of 14 amino acids. V was cut by 5 bases and J by 5 bases, with 12 bases left in between. Germline loops: CDR1 SGHNT, CDR2 YENEEA. Here the CDR3 DNA reads TGTGCCAGCAGCAGACGAGGGGTGAATGAAAAACTGTTTTTT. Residues: CASSRRGVNEKLFF.

The V call is TRBV7-6, the J call TRBJ2-3, with D possibly TRBD2 on 6 matching bases. Trimming cost V 1 base and J 6 bases, with 11 bases left between them. Germline CDR1 reads SGHVS; CDR2 reads FNYEAQ. The CDR3 loop spans 14 amino acids. In nucleotides, the CDR3 is TGTGCCAGCAGCTTAGAGGCGGGGTCGGATACGCAGTATTTT. Its translation is CASSLEAGSDTQYF. Looking up the rest from reference TRBV7-6 and TRBJ2-3 gives the full variable domain: GAGVSQSPRYKVTKRGQDVALRCDPISGHVSLYWYRQALGQGPEFLTYFNYEAQQDKSGLPNDRFSAERPEGSISTLTIQRTEQRDSAMYRCASSLEAGSDTQYFGPGTRLTVL.

The V and J genes are TRBV3-1 (or the pseudogene TRBV3-2) and TRBJ2-1; D might be TRBD1 (6 bases). The CDR3 loop spans 14 amino acids. Trimming pared 0 bases from V and 6 bases from J, leaving 9 bases between. In germline, CDR1 is LGHDT, CDR2 YNNKEL (reference sequence). CDR3 residues: CASSQDQGFNEQFF. The DNA for the CDR3 is TGTGCCAGCAGCCAAGACCAGGGGTTCAATGAGCAGTTCTTC.

The rearrangement uses TRBV28 and TRBJ1-2, with TRBD1 identical over 8 bases. The CDR3 totals 15 residues. Germline loops: CDR1 MDHEN, CDR2 SYDVKM. V was clipped by 5 bases and J by 10 bases; unmatched bases: 15. The DNA of the CDR3 is TGTGCCAGCAGTCTCTGGGCAGGGGGCTCTCGTAACTACACCTTC. Encoded protein: CASSLWAGGSRNYTF.

V gene TRBV2 combines with J gene TRBJ1-5; no clear D gene. The CDR3 sequence is 16 residues long. The germline gives CDR1 SNHLY, CDR2 FYNNEI. V lost 4 bases to trimming and J lost 5 bases, with 18 bases between them. CDR3 DNA: TGTGCCAGCAGTGGTAGTAGTTACCCAAGGCATCAGCCCCAGCATTTT. As protein: CASSGSSYPRHQPQHF.

The chain carries TRBV6-5 and TRBJ2-7; D is ambiguous. Trimming removed 4 bases at V and 4 bases at J, with 17 bases between. Per the germline V gene, CDR1 is MNHEY and CDR2 is SVGAGI. CDR3 length: 15 amino acids. The CDR3 spells CASSLGKGPQYEQYF. The CDR3 DNA sequence: TGTGCCAGCAGTTTGGGAAAGGGCCCACAATACGAGCAGTACTTC.

As DNA, the CDR3 is TGTGCCAGCAGCCCACGGACAGGGCGGACTGAAGCTTTCTTT. It translates to CASSPRTGRTEAFF. The chain is built from TRBV5-8 and TRBJ1-1; 8 bases fit TRBD1. J gave up 5 bases and V 4 bases, and 7 bases lay outside the gene matches. There are 14 residues in the CDR3. Germline CDR1 reads SGHTS; CDR2 reads YDEGEE.

This clone was seen just once. This chain connects TRBV7-2 to TRBJ1-5, with D unclear. CDR3 size: 13 residues. CDR1 is SGHTA and CDR2 is FQGNSA in the germline V gene. The ends were cut back, 0 bases at V and 9 bases at J, with 9 bases in the middle. CDR3 loop: CASSLAALGPQHF. In DNA form, the CDR3 reads TGTGCCAGCAGCTTAGCGGCGCTGGGGCCCCAGCATTTT.

The V gene is TRBV7-9, the J gene TRBJ1-2; 9 bases agree with TRBD1. Losses at the gene ends were 4 bases for V and 7 bases for J; bases not matched to a gene: 4. This CDR3 contains 13 residues. Germline CDR1 reads SEHNR; CDR2 reads FQNEAQ (reference sequence). Written as DNA, the CDR3 is TGTGCCAGCAGCTGGACAGGGGTGGGTGGCTACACCTTC. Amino acid sequence: CASSWTGVGGYTF.

The chain links TRBV19 to TRBJ1-2, with 7 bases that match TRBD1. V dropped 3 bases and J dropped 1; count of bases not matched to a gene: 5. This CDR3 spans 15 amino acids. Germline V gene sequence: CDR1 LNHDA, CDR2 SQIVND (reference sequence). CDR3 sequence reads: CASSITGTVNYGYTF. Written as DNA, the CDR3 is TGTGCCAGTAGTATCACCGGGACAGTTAACTATGGCTACACCTTC.

The chain combines TRBV21-1 with TRBJ1-3. TRBV21-1 is a pseudogene segment. The CDR3 loop spans 19 amino acids. CDR3 in amino acids: CASSKALSGLLSSGNTIYF. CDR3 in DNA: TGTGCCAGCAGCAAAGCGCTTTCGGGGCTCCTTAGCTCTGGAAACACCATATATTTT.